The 9 T cell receptor beta chains below all came from one sample that was sequenced in a study of control samples from healthy donors and cancer patients. TCRdb's table, derived via immunoSEQ multiplex PCR, lists solely in-frame clones and lacks some. The table shows approximately 170,000 clones, with more than 85% occurring only once. The sample comprised blood. Source of these receptors: a woman aged 25-40 years in good health.

The V call is TRBV30, the J call TRBJ1-1, with TRBD1 as a possible D gene (6 bases). Germline V gene data show CDR1 as GTSNPN and CDR2 as SVGIG (reference sequence). This CDR3 is built from 12 residues. V was trimmed by 2 bases and J by 4 bases, leaving 8 bases between them. CDR3 DNA sequence: TGTGCCTGGAGTCCACAGGGCACTGAAGCTTTCTTT. Amino acid sequence: CAWSPQGTEAFF. The full variable domain, completed using reference TRBV30 and TRBJ1-1, is SQTIHQWPATLVQPVGSPLSLECTVEGTSNPNLYWYRQAAGRGLQLLFYSVGIGQISSEVPQNLSASRPQDRQFILSSKKLLLSDSGFYLCAWSPQGTEAFFGQGTRLTVV.

The CDR3 DNA sequence: TGTGCCAGCAGATCACTAGCGGGATCTGACTCCGGGGAGCTGTTTTTT. Translating gives CASRSLAGSDSGELFF. The genes are TRBV28 and TRBJ2-2, with TRBD2 matching 10 bases. Unmatched junction bases numbered 10, after V lost 6 bases and J lost 6 bases. CDR1 and CDR2 (germline): MDHEN, SYDVKM. This CDR3 has 16 amino acids.

The chain has TRBV6-5 and TRBJ1-2, with 9 bases fitting TRBD1. Germline CDR1 reads MNHEY; CDR2 reads SVGAGI. There are 13 residues in the CDR3. Trimming took 7 bases from V and 7 from J; bases not matched to a gene: 7. CDR3 region: CASIPDRGSGYTF. CDR3 nucleotide sequence: TGTGCCAGCATCCCCGACAGGGGGTCTGGCTACACCTTC.

This chain joins TRBV6-1 and TRBJ1-2; 9 nucleotides match TRBD1. CDR1 and CDR2 from the germline V gene are MNHNS and SASEGT. V was pared by 1 base and J by 8 bases, with 8 bases of the junction left unmatched. The length of the CDR3 is 15 residues. The CDR3 spells CASSEGRQGVKGYTF. The CDR3 coding sequence is TGTGCCAGCAGTGAAGGGCGACAGGGGGTAAAAGGCTACACCTTC.

The chain couples TRBV12-5 to TRBJ2-1; 7 nucleotides align to TRBD1. The length of the CDR3 is 18 residues. V gave up 5 bases and J gave up 4 bases; unmatched junction bases: 17. Looked up from germline, CDR1 is LGHNT and CDR2 is FRNRAP. CDR3 sequence (DNA): TGTGCTAGTGGTCAATTCCCGACAGGGAAGGGTTTATACAATGAGCAGTTCTTC. It codes for CASGQFPTGKGLYNEQFF.

The chain combines TRBV29-1 with TRBJ2-3, with TRBD2 matching 10 bases. With 6 bases clipped from V and 6 bases from J, the junction kept 6 bases outside the gene matches. The CDR3 has 13 amino acids. Germline CDR1 reads SQVTM; CDR2 reads ANQGSEA. The CDR3 region is CSVVLAGMDTQYF. The CDR3 coding sequence is TGCAGCGTGGTACTAGCGGGAATGGATACGCAGTATTTT.

The J gene is TRBJ2-1, the V gene TRBV6-6; 9 bases map to TRBD2. There are 17 residues in the CDR3. V dropped 5 bases and J dropped 9; count of bases not matched to a gene: 17. Germline values: CDR1 MNHNY, CDR2 SVGAGI (reference sequence). In nucleotides, the CDR3 is TGTGCCAGCAGTCCCCTTTTCTCGCGGGAGGGCCGGGGTGAGCAGTTCTTC. Translated: CASSPLFSREGRGEQFF.

This chain links TRBV19 with TRBJ1-1; TRBD1 might be the D (5 bases). The germline V gene has CDR1 LNHDA and CDR2 SQIVND (reference sequence). The CDR3 consists of 12 residues. Trimming stripped 2 bases from V and 7 bases from J, with 8 bases between. The CDR3 region is CASSIRDLEAFF. In nucleotides, the CDR3 is TGTGCCAGTAGTATACGGGACCTTGAAGCTTTCTTT.

The chain uses TRBV5-6 and TRBJ2-4, with 9 bases aligning to TRBD2. Germline lookup yields CDR1 SGHDT and CDR2 YYEEEE. Trimming took 3 bases from V and 2 from J; bases not matched to a gene: 9. The CDR3 runs 17 residues. CDR3 sequence: CASSSPGREGTKNIQYF. The CDR3 nucleotides are TGTGCCAGCAGCTCCCCGGGGCGGGAGGGAACCAAAAACATTCAGTACTTC.